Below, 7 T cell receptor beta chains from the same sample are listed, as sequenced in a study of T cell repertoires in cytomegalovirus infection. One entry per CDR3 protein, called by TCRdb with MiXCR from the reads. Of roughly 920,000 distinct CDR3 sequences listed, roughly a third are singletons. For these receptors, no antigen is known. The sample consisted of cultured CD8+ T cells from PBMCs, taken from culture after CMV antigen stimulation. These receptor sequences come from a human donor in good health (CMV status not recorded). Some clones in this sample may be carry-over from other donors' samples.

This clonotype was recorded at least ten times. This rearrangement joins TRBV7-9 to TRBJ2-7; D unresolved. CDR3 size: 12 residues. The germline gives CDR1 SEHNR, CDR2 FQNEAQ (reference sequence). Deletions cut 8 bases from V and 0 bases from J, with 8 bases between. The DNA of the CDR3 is TGTGCCAGCTCTAGGAGCTCCTACGAGCAGTACGTC. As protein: CASSRSSYEQYV.

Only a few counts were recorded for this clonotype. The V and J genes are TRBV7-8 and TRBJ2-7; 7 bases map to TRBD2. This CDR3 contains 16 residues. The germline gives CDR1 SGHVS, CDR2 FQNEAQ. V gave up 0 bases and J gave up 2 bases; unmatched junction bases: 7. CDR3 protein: CASSLARRGITYEQYV. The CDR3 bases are TGTGCCAGCAGCTTAGCCCGGCGGGGGATTACCTACGAGCAGTACGTC.

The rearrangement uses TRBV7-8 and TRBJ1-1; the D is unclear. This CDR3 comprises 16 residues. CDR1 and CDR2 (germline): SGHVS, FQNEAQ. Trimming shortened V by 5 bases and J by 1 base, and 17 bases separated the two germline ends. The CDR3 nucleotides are TGTGCCAGCAGCAACCCGCAGACGGTCCAGAACACTGAAGCTTTCTTT. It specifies CASSNPQTVQNTEAFF. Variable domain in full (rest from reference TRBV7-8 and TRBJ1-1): GAGVSQSPRYKVAKRGQDVALRCDPISGHVSLFWYQQALGQGPEFLTYFQNEAQLDKSGLPSDRFFAERPEGSVSTLKIQRTQQEDSAVYLCASSNPQTVQNTEAFFGQGTRLTVV.

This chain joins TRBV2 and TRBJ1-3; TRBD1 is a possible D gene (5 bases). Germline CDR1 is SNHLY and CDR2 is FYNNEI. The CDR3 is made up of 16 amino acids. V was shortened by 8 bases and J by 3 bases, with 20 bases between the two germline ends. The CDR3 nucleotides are TGTGCCAGCCCGGGACGGCTAACATCGGGTGGAAACACCATATATTTT. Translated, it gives CASPGRLTSGGNTIYF. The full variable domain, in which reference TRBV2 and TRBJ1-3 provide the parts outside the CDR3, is EPEVTQTPSHQVTQMGQEVILRCVPISNHLYFYWYRQILGQKVEFLVSFYNNEISEKSEIFDDQFSVERPDGSNFTLKIRSTKLEDSAMYFCASPGRLTSGGNTIYFGEGSWLTVV.

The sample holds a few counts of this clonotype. In nucleotides, the CDR3 is TGTGCCAGCGCGTCCACAGGGGCACGGACTGAAGCTTTCTTT. It specifies CASASTGARTEAFF. The chain is built from TRBV11-2 and TRBJ1-1; 7 bases map to TRBD1. Germline V CDR1 and CDR2: SGHAT, FQNNGV. This CDR3 spans 14 amino acids. V lost 8 bases and J lost 5; bases outside the gene matches: 11.

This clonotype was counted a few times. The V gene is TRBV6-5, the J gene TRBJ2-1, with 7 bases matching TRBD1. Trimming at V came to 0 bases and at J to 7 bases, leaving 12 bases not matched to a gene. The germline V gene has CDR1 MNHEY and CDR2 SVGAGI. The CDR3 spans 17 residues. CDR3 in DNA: TGTGCCAGCAGTTACTCGAGTGGGCTTGTGACAGGGAATGAGCAGTTCTTC. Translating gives CASSYSSGLVTGNEQFF.

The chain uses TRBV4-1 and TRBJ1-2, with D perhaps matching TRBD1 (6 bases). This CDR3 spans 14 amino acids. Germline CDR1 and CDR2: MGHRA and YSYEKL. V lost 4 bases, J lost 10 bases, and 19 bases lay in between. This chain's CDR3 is CASSPRTAADDYTF. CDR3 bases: TGCGCCAGCAGCCCTCGGACAGCGGCGGATGACTACACCTTC.